One and the same sample provided the 21 T cell receptor beta chains below, sequenced in a study of CD8 T cells in ankylosing spondylitis. One entry per CDR3 protein results from TCRdb running MiXCR on the 5' RACE reads. The table includes roughly 250,000 distinct CDR3 sequences, around 7.8% detected once. What was sequenced was blood, either unsorted or a sorted T cell fraction (not recorded which). The receptor set was obtained from a male donor with ankylosing spondylitis or in good health (not recorded which).

In this sample, this clonotype turned up a few times. The chain recombines TRBV7-3 with TRBJ2-1; 8 bases are a match to TRBD2. The CDR3 runs to 16 residues. CDR1 is SGHTA, CDR2 FQGTGA, per germline. V trimming: 4 bases; J trimming: 4 bases; junction bases outside the gene matches: 9. The CDR3 DNA reads as TGTGCCAGCAGCTCGGATGGGACTAGTAGATACAATGAGCAGTTCTTC. Its protein product is CASSSDGTSRYNEQFF.

For this clonotype: With a much larger clone just one base away, this may be a read error. The chain carries TRBV4-2 and TRBJ1-1; the D is unclear. The CDR3 runs to 15 residues. Germline CDR1 reads LGHNA; CDR2 reads YNFKEQ. V lost 2 bases and J lost 8, with 18 bases in between. The CDR3 reads CASSQPSPRGLEAFF. The CDR3 DNA reads TGTGCCAGCAGCCAACCTTCGCCCCGAGGTTTAGAAGCTTTCTTT.

This clonotype occurred many times. The chain links TRBV29-1 to TRBJ1-1; D is ambiguous. The CDR3 loop spans 16 amino acids. Germline V lookup: CDR1 SQVTM, CDR2 ANQGSEA. V was trimmed by 1 base and J by 1 base, leaving 16 bases between them. The CDR3 reads CSVEAPRFPTNTEAFF. For the CDR3, the DNA is TGCAGCGTTGAAGCCCCCCGGTTCCCCACGAACACTGAAGCTTTCTTT.

The chain links TRBV9 to TRBJ1-4; the D is unclear. The CDR3 has 14 amino acids. Germline V gives CDR1 SGDLS, CDR2 YYNGEE. Deletions cut 4 bases from V and 6 bases from J, with 13 bases between. The CDR3 sequence is CASSRTWGDEKLFF. CDR3 nucleotide sequence: TGTGCCAGCAGCCGGACGTGGGGAGATGAAAAACTGTTTTTT.

This clonotype showed up many times. The gene calls are TRBV20-1 and TRBJ2-4; 16 bases line up with TRBD2. Germline-derived CDR1 and CDR2 are DFQATT and SNEGSKA (reference sequence). This CDR3 is 16 amino acids long. V lost 3 bases and J lost 9; bases outside the gene matches: 8. CDR3 amino acids: CSARVGLAGGLSIQYF. The CDR3, as DNA: TGCAGTGCTAGGGTGGGACTAGCGGGAGGGCTATCCATTCAGTACTTC.

Concerning this clonotype itself: Given a much more abundant clone one base away, this may be a read error. The rearrangement joins TRBV4-3 to TRBJ2-1; no definite D call. CDR3 length: 13 amino acids. Germline-derived CDR1 and CDR2 are LGHNA and YSLEER. The CDR3 DNA reads as TGCGTCAGCAGCCCCGAATCCTACAATGAGCAGTTCTTC. Its translation: CVSSPESYNEQFF.

This rearrangement joins TRBV18 to TRBJ2-5, with D maybe TRBD1 (6 bases). The germline gives CDR1 KGHSH, CDR2 LQKENI. The CDR3 is made up of 18 amino acids. Trimming shortened V by 5 bases and J by 9 bases, and 31 bases separated the two germline ends. As DNA, the CDR3 is TGTGCCAGCTCAGCCGGACAGAGCAAAAAACCGAAGTCCAGGGCCCAGTACTTC. Residues: CASSAGQSKKPKSRAQYF.

This clonotype was observed once. This sequence joins TRBV4-3 and TRBJ2-7; no reliable D call. The germline V gene has CDR1 LGHNA and CDR2 YSLEER. Trimming cost V 1 base and J 0 bases, with 7 bases left between them. There are 14 residues in the CDR3. The CDR3 nucleotides read TGCGCCAGCAGCCAAGCGAGCTACTCCTACGAGCAGTACTTC. Its protein is CASSQASYSYEQYF.

This clonotype has just a few counts. The CDR3 loop reads CASSPRPPDYNEQFF. The CDR3 nucleotides read TGTGCCAGCAGCCCCAGACCACCCGACTACAATGAGCAGTTCTTC. V is TRBV7-9 and J is TRBJ2-1; D unclear. With 5 bases removed from V and 3 bases from J, the gap between germline ends came to 14 bases. Per germline, CDR1 SEHNR and CDR2 FQNEAQ (reference sequence). CDR3 length equals 15 residues.

In this sample, this clonotype turned up many times. J is TRBJ2-2 and V is TRBV6-1; 12 nucleotides align to TRBD2. This CDR3 has 15 amino acids. The junction had 7 bases not matched to a gene; V was cut back by 7 bases and J by 7 bases. Germline loops: CDR1 MNHNS, CDR2 SASEGT. The chain's CDR3 is CASTPLAGGSGELFF. CDR3 sequence (DNA): TGTGCCAGCACCCCACTAGCGGGGGGTAGCGGGGAGCTGTTTTTT.

This clonotype appeared a few times. This chain joins TRBV12-3 or TRBV12-4 and TRBJ2-5; 14 nucleotides line up with TRBD2. The CDR3 loop spans 16 amino acids. Trimming took 2 bases from V and 9 from J; bases not matched to a gene: 8. The CDR3 here is CASSLLGEGLAGAQYF. CDR3 nucleotide sequence: TGTGCCAGCAGTTTATTGGGGGAGGGACTAGCGGGAGCCCAGTACTTC.

V and J are TRBV15 and TRBJ2-1; the match to TRBD1 covers 10 bases. This CDR3 is 16 amino acids long. With V trimmed by 1 base and J by 2 bases, 2 bases remained unmatched. The germline CDR1 and CDR2 sequences are LNHNV and YYDKDF (reference sequence). The CDR3 loop reads CATSRGDRGPYNEQFF. CDR3 coding DNA: TGTGCCACCAGCAGAGGGGACAGGGGCCCCTACAATGAGCAGTTCTTC. The full variable domain, its missing parts supplied by reference TRBV15 and TRBJ2-1, is DAMVIQNPRYQVTQFGKPVTLSCSQTLNHNVMYWYQQKSSQAPKLLFHYYDKDFNNEADTPDNFQSRRPNTSFCFLDIRSPGLGDTAMYLCATSRGDRGPYNEQFFGPGTRLTVL.

This clonotype was counted ten times or more. V is TRBV7-3 and J is TRBJ2-1; 8 positions match TRBD2. Germline CDR1 reads SGHTA; CDR2 reads FQGTGA. The CDR3 consists of 15 residues. V was clipped by 6 bases and J by 12 bases; unmatched bases: 16. The CDR3 protein is CASSKTGRGYAGQFF. CDR3 bases: TGTGCCAGCAGTAAAACCGGGAGGGGGTACGCTGGGCAGTTCTTC. Together with reference TRBV7-3 and TRBJ2-1, the CDR3 gives the full variable domain: GAGVSQTPSNKVTEKGKYVELRCDPISGHTALYWYRQSLGQGPEFLIYFQGTGAADDSGLPNDRFFAVRPEGSVSTLKIQRTERGDSAVYLCASSKTGRGYAGQFFGPGTRLTVL.

This clonotype has a handful of counts. The V gene is TRBV15, the J gene TRBJ2-3; 12 bases align to TRBD2. V was clipped by 9 bases and J by 2 bases; unmatched bases: 15. Germline CDR1 reads LNHNV; CDR2 reads YYDKDF (reference sequence). The CDR3 contains 18 residues. This CDR3 reads CATRPGASGRELTDTQYF. CDR3 bases: TGTGCCACTCGACCCGGGGCTAGCGGGAGGGAACTCACAGATACGCAGTATTTT.

This clonotype has just a few counts. DNA for the CDR3: TGTGCCAGCAGGACCGGACCGGGACTAGCGGGAGTTGAGCAGTTCTTC. This translates into CASRTGPGLAGVEQFF. The V and J genes are TRBV7-2 and TRBJ2-1, with 14 bases that match TRBD2. V shed 6 bases, J shed 9 bases, and the junction held 10 bases outside the gene matches. Germline CDR1 reads SGHTA; CDR2 reads FQGNSA. The CDR3 has 16 amino acids.

This clonotype was found a few times. V usage is TRBV7-6 and J usage is TRBJ1-4, with a tentative D call TRBD1 (6 bases). Germline loops: CDR1 SGHVS, CDR2 FNYEAQ. V lost 1 base, J lost 8 bases, and 11 bases lay in between. The CDR3 totals 14 residues. CDR3 loop: CASSLGGADEKLFF. The CDR3 DNA follows: TGTGCCAGCAGCTTAGGGGGGGCCGACGAAAAACTGTTTTTT.

This clonotype was seen only a few times. The chain uses TRBV5-6 and TRBJ2-5; no firm D call. The CDR3 extends over 13 amino acids. Germline CDR1 is SGHDT and CDR2 is YYEEEE. Trimming shortened V by 0 bases and J by 5 bases, and 8 bases separated the two germline ends. The DNA of the CDR3 is TGTGCCAGCAGCTTGGCCAACGGGGAGACCCAGTACTTC. It yields the protein CASSLANGETQYF.

This clonotype occurred many times. CDR3 region: CASSLVFGGEQFF. CDR3 DNA sequence: TGTGCCAGCAGCTTAGTTTTCGGAGGTGAGCAGTTCTTC. The V call is TRBV7-2, the J call TRBJ2-1; D might be TRBD2 (5 bases). This CDR3 spans 13 amino acids. From germline, CDR1 is SGHTA and CDR2 FQGNSA. V was trimmed by 1 base and J by 9 bases, leaving 10 bases between them.

In this sample, this clonotype turned up a few times. V and J are TRBV20-1 and TRBJ2-3, with 9 bases aligning to TRBD2. The J segment lost 4 bases and the V segment lost 5 bases, leaving 19 bases of the junction unmatched. CDR1 DFQATT and CDR2 SNEGSKA come from the germline V gene (reference sequence). This CDR3 spans 18 amino acids. CDR3 sequence reads: CSALGGPAGGLGADTQYF. DNA of the CDR3: TGCAGTGCTCTCGGGGGTCCGGCGGGAGGGCTAGGCGCAGATACGCAGTATTTT.

J is TRBJ2-1 and V is TRBV19; D assignment may be TRBD1 or TRBD2 (5 bases each). The CDR3 covers 16 residues. The germline gives CDR1 LNHDA, CDR2 SQIVND (reference sequence). The V end was cut by 4 bases, the J end by 7 bases, with 20 bases between. The CDR3 reads CASSTPTGTPTNEQFF. In nucleotides, the CDR3 is TGTGCCAGTAGTACACCCACCGGGACGCCGACGAATGAGCAGTTCTTC.

This chain connects TRBV29-1 to TRBJ1-1, with a weak D call TRBD1 (6 bases). Germline CDR1 is SQVTM and CDR2 is ANQGSEA. Trimming pared 7 bases from V and 0 bases from J, leaving 12 bases between. This CDR3 has 13 amino acids. The CDR3 DNA follows: TGCAGCGCCTCTGGGGGGCTGAACACTGAAGCTTTCTTT. This sequence encodes CSASGGLNTEAFF.